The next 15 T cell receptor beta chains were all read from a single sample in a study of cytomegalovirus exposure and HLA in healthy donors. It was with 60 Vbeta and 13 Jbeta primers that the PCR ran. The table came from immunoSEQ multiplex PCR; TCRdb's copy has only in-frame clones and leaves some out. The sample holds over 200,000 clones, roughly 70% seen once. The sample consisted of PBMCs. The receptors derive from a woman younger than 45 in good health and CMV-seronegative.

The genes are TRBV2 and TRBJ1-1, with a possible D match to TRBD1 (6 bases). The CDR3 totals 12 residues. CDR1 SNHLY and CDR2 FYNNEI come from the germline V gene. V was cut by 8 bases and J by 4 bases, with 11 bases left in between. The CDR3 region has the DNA TGTGCCAGCGGACAGTTGGGCACTGAAGCTTTCTTT. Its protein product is CASGQLGTEAFF.

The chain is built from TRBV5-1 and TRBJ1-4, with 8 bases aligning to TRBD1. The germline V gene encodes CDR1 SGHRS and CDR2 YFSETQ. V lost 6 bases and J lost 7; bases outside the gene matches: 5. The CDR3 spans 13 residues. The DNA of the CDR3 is TGCGCCAGCAAATACACAGGGGGTGAAAAACTGTTTTTT. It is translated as CASKYTGGEKLFF. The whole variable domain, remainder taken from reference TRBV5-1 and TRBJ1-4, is KAGVTQTPRYLIKTRGQQVTLSCSPISGHRSVSWYQQTPGQGLQFLFEYFSETQRNKGNFPGRFSGRQFSNSRSEMNVSTLELGDSALYLCASKYTGGEKLFFGSGTQLSVL.

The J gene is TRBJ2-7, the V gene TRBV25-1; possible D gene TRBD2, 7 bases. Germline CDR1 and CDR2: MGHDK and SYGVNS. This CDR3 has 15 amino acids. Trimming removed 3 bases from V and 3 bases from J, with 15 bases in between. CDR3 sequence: CASSDAGAGDYEQYF. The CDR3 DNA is TGTGCCAGCAGTGACGCGGGAGCAGGGGACTACGAGCAGTACTTC.

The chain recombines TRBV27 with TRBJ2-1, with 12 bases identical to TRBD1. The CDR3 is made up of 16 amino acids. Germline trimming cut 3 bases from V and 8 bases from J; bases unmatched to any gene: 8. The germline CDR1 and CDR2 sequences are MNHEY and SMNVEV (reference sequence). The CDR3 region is CASSFRGTGGTDEQFF. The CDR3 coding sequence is TGTGCCAGCAGTTTTAGAGGGACAGGGGGCACCGATGAGCAGTTCTTC.

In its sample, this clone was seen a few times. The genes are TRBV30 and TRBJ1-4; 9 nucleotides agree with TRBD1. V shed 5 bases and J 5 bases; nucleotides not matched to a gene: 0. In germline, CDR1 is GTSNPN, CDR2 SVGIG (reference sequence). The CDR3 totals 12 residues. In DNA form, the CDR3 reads TGTGCCTGGGGACAGGGGAATGAAAAACTGTTTTTT. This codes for CAWGQGNEKLFF.

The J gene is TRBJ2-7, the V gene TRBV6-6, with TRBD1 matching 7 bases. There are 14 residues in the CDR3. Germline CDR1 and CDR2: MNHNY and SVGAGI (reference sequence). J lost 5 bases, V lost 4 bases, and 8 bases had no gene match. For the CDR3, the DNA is TGTGCCAGCAGTTTAGACAGGGCCCTCGACGAGCAGTACTTC. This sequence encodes CASSLDRALDEQYF.

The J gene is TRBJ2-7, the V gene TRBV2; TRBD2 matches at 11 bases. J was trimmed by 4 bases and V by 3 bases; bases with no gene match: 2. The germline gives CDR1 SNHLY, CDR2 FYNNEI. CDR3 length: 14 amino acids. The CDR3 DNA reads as TGTGCCAGCAGTGAGGGGACTAGCGGTTACGAGCAGTACTTC. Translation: CASSEGTSGYEQYF.

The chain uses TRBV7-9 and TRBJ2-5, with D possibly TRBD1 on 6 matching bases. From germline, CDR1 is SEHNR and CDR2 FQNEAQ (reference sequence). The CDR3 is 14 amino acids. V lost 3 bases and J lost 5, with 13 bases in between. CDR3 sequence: CASSFHRDRETQYF. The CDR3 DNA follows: TGTGCCAGCAGCTTCCACAGGGACCGTGAGACCCAGTACTTC.

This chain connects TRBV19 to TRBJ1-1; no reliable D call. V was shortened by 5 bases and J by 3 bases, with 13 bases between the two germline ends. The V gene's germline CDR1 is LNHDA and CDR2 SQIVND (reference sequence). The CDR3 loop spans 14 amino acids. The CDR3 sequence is CASSRPGIDTEAFF. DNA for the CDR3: TGTGCCAGTAGTCGGCCGGGGATCGACACTGAAGCTTTCTTT.

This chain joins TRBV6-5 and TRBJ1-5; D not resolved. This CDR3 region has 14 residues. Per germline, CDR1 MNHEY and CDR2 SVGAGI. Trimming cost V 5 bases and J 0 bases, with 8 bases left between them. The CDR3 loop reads CASSVRFSNQPQHF. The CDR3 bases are TGTGCCAGCAGTGTCCGGTTTAGCAATCAGCCCCAGCATTTT.

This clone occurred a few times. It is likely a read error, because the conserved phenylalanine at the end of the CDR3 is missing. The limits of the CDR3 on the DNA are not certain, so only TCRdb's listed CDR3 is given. Here the CDR3 reads CSAGTSGGIMFL. The rearrangement joins TRBV29-1 to TRBJ2-2; the table gives TRBD2 as D, unverified against the DNA. CDR1 is SQVTM and CDR2 is ANQGSEA in the germline V gene. The CDR3 spans 12 residues, counting both ends.

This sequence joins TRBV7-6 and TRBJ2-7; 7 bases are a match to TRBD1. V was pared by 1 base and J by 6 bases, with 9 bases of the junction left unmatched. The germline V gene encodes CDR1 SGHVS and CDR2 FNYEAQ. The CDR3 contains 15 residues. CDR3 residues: CASSLVVTGYLEQYF. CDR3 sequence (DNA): TGTGCCAGCAGCTTAGTTGTGACAGGGTATCTCGAGCAGTACTTC.

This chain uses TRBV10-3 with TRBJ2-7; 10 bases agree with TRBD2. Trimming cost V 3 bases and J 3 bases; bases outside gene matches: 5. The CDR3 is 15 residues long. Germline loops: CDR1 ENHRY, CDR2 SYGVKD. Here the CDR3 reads CAISDLAGALYEQYF. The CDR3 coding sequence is TGTGCCATCAGTGATCTAGCGGGGGCCCTCTACGAGCAGTACTTC.

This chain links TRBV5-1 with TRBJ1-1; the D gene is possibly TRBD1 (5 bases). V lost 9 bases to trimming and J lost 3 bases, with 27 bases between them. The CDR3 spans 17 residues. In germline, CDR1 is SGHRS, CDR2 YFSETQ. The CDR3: CATQLFGGSIDDTEAFF. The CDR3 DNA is TGCGCCACCCAGCTCTTCGGGGGTTCCATCGACGACACTGAAGCTTTCTTT.

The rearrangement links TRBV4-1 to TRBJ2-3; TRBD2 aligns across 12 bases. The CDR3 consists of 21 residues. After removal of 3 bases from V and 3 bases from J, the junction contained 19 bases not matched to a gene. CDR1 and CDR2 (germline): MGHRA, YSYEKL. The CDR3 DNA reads TGCGCCAGCAGCCAGGGCATTTCCCCTGTGACTAGCGGGAGTGGTACAGATACGCAGTATTTT. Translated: CASSQGISPVTSGSGTDTQYF.